These 22 T cell receptor beta chains were sequenced from one sample in a study of blood T cells in healthy people across ages. Primers used in a second PCR of roughly 6 to 12 cycles were a sample-barcoded 5' primer and a J-beta primer mix. TCRdb re-called the 5' RACE reads with MiXCR, one entry per CDR3 protein. The sample has approximately 940,000 distinct CDR3 sequences, around 46% seen once. Source material: blood. All receptors come from a man aged 30-40 years in good health.

The chain uses TRBV6-5 and TRBJ2-5, with a possible D match to TRBD1 (5 bases). V dropped 2 bases and J dropped 4 bases, with 14 bases sitting between them. The CDR3 totals 15 residues. Germline CDR1 is MNHEY and CDR2 is SVGAGI. In DNA, the CDR3 is TGTGCCAGCAGTTACGCGAGAGTGGGGCGAGAGACCCAGTACTTC. It encodes CASSYARVGRETQYF.

This clonotype was recorded a few times. The chain's CDR3 is CAWKPRAGAKYSYEQYF. The CDR3 DNA reads as TGTGCCTGGAAGCCCCGTGCAGGGGCGAAGTACTCCTACGAGCAGTACTTC. The chain has TRBV30 and TRBJ2-7; perhaps TRBD1 as D (6 bases). V dropped 4 bases and J dropped 0 bases, with 22 bases sitting between them. This CDR3 contains 17 residues. Germline lookup yields CDR1 GTSNPN and CDR2 SVGIG (reference sequence).

Comments on this clonotype: A much larger clone differs from this one at a single base, so this may be a read error. The final CDR3 position lacks the conserved phenylalanine or tryptophan, pointing to a likely read error. The V call is TRBV19, the J call TRBJ1-6, with D possibly being TRBD1 (6 bases). V dropped 7 bases and J dropped 2 bases, with 9 bases sitting between them. Germline V gene data show CDR1 as LNHDA and CDR2 as SQIVND (reference sequence). The CDR3 extends over 14 amino acids. The CDR3 DNA reads as TGTGCCAGTAACGGACAGCCCTATAATTCACCCCTCCACGTT. Translating it yields CASNGQPYNSPLHV.

DNA for the CDR3: TGTGCCAGCAGTCACCGACAGCTTAACACTGAAGCTTTCTTT. Protein product: CASSHRQLNTEAFF. The chain uses TRBV6-6 and TRBJ1-1; perhaps TRBD1 as D (5 bases). V lost 5 bases, J lost 2 bases, and 12 bases lay in between. The CDR3 contains 14 residues. Germline CDR1 MNHNY, CDR2 SVGAGI (reference sequence).

The sample holds a few counts of this clonotype. The chain is built from TRBV28 and TRBJ2-4; the D gene is possibly TRBD1 (5 bases). This CDR3 is built from 14 residues. CDR1 MDHEN and CDR2 SYDVKM come from the germline V gene. Trimming took off 7 bases at V and 3 bases at J, with 13 bases between the two ends. The CDR3 nucleotides are TGTGCCAGCAACCCCGGCAGGGTCAAAAACATTCAGTACTTC. Its protein product is CASNPGRVKNIQYF.

This chain connects TRBV7-9 to TRBJ2-7, with TRBD2 identical over 8 bases. The CDR3 runs to 15 residues. Germline-derived CDR1 and CDR2 are SEHNR and FQNEAQ (reference sequence). V trimming: 4 bases; J trimming: 6 bases; junction bases outside the gene matches: 11. This CDR3 reads CASSSRTSMPGEQYF. The DNA of the CDR3 is TGTGCCAGCAGCTCAAGGACTAGCATGCCTGGCGAGCAGTACTTC.

Ten or more counts support this clonotype. The V and J genes are TRBV18 and TRBJ1-6; D might be TRBD1 (6 bases). Germline values: CDR1 KGHSH, CDR2 LQKENI. The CDR3 has 15 residues. V was cut by 3 bases and J by 6 bases, with 12 bases left in between. The CDR3 DNA reads TGTGCCAGCTCACCCCAGGGAGGGGGTAATTCACCCCTCCACTTT. Protein sequence: CASSPQGGGNSPLHF.

This rearrangement joins TRBV5-6 to TRBJ1-2; no definite D call. This CDR3 has 11 amino acids. V lost 1 base and J 6 bases, leaving 4 bases between the germline ends. CDR1 and CDR2 from the germline V gene are SGHDT and YYEEEE. CDR3 sequence (DNA): TGTGCCAGCAGCTTGCTGGATGGCTACACCTTC. It is translated as CASSLLDGYTF.

CDR3: CASRLSGATGELFF. CDR3 DNA sequence: TGTGCCAGCAGACTTTCGGGGGCTACCGGGGAGCTGTTTTTT. The genes are TRBV6-6 and TRBJ2-2; tentatively, D is TRBD1 or TRBD2 (6 bases each). V was cut by 6 bases and J by 5 bases, with 13 bases left in between. This CDR3 spans 14 amino acids. CDR1 and CDR2 (germline): MNHNY, SVGAGI (reference sequence).

This clonotype was seen only once. V gene TRBV11-1 combines with J gene TRBJ2-1; D is perhaps TRBD2 (6 bases). This CDR3 contains 17 residues. Germline-derived CDR1 and CDR2 are SGHAT and FQDESV (reference sequence). The V gene lost 5 bases and the J gene lost 1 base, with 18 bases spanning the gap. The CDR3 DNA sequence: TGTGCCAGCAGCCAAGATGGGACTTCAATGTCCTACAATGAGCAGTTCTTC. This sequence encodes CASSQDGTSMSYNEQFF.

This clonotype was recorded at least ten times. The chain uses TRBV18 and TRBJ2-5; unclear D gene. Germline V CDR1 and CDR2: KGHSH, LQKENI. The CDR3 is 13 amino acids. Trimming took off 8 bases at V and 2 bases at J, with 12 bases between the two ends. This chain's CDR3 is CASSPLGQETQYF. The CDR3, as DNA: TGTGCCAGCAGCCCCCTTGGGCAAGAGACCCAGTACTTC. The complete variable domain, with remaining parts taken from reference TRBV18 and TRBJ2-5, reads NAGVMQNPRHLVRRRGQEARLRCSPMKGHSHVYWYRQLPEEGLKFMVYLQKENIIDESGMPKERFSAEFPKEGPSILRIQQVVRGDSAAYFCASSPLGQETQYFGPGTRLLVL.

This clonotype showed up just a few times. The chain links TRBV29-1 to TRBJ1-6; D is possibly TRBD1 (5 bases). V was pared by 4 bases and J by 8 bases, with 12 bases between. The CDR3 consists of 13 residues. The germline V gene has CDR1 SQVTM and CDR2 ANQGSEA. The CDR3 region is CSVGEGRHSPLHF. DNA of the CDR3: TGCAGCGTTGGGGAGGGGCGGCATTCACCCCTCCACTTT.

The gene calls are TRBV29-1 and TRBJ2-1, with D perhaps assigned TRBD1 or TRBD2 (5 bases each). In germline, CDR1 is SQVTM, CDR2 ANQGSEA. The CDR3 sequence is 12 residues long. V was cut by 4 bases and J by 7 bases, with 11 bases left in between. The CDR3 loop reads CSVAGRGNEQFF. Here the CDR3 DNA reads TGCAGCGTTGCGGGGCGAGGTAATGAGCAGTTCTTC.

This chain connects TRBV7-9 to TRBJ1-5, with D possibly being TRBD1 (5 bases). The CDR3 extends over 16 amino acids. V was cut by 0 bases and J by 2 bases, with 11 bases left in between. The germline V gene has CDR1 SEHNR and CDR2 FQNEAQ (reference sequence). The CDR3 nucleotides read TGTGCCAGCAGCTTAGCCTTTCAGGGTGGCAATCAGCCCCAGCATTTT. Protein sequence: CASSLAFQGGNQPQHF.

This chain uses TRBV27 with TRBJ1-4; D is perhaps TRBD1 (6 bases). The CDR3 spans 15 residues. Germline V gene lookup returns CDR1 MNHEY and CDR2 SMNVEV (reference sequence). Trimming took off 4 bases at V and 1 base at J, with 10 bases between the two ends. The CDR3: CASSWGGGTNEKLFF. DNA for the CDR3: TGTGCCAGCAGTTGGGGGGGCGGAACTAATGAAAAACTGTTTTTT.

V usage is TRBV5-1 and J usage is TRBJ1-2; D is unclear. V dropped 4 bases and J dropped 7 bases, with 17 bases sitting between them. This CDR3 is built from 14 residues. CDR1 is SGHRS, CDR2 YFSETQ, per germline. CDR3 nucleotides: TGCGCCAGCAGCCCCGGATCTGATTTATCTGGCTACACCTTC. Protein product: CASSPGSDLSGYTF.

The chain has TRBV28 and TRBJ1-2; a possible D gene is TRBD1 (6 bases). CDR3 size: 15 residues. Germline lookup yields CDR1 MDHEN and CDR2 SYDVKM. The ends were cut back, 6 bases at V and 0 bases at J, with 14 bases in the middle. The CDR3 sequence is CASREDRRPNYGYTF. The CDR3 DNA reads as TGTGCCAGCAGAGAAGACAGGCGTCCTAACTATGGCTACACCTTC.

This clonotype showed up just a few times. CDR3 bases: TGTGCCAGCTCTCCCGGTGTCGCTGAAGCTTTCTTT. Its protein is CASSPGVAEAFF. The rearrangement joins TRBV12-3 or TRBV12-4 to TRBJ1-1, with D unclear. V was shortened by 8 bases and J by 6 bases, with 13 bases between the two germline ends. The CDR3 spans 12 residues.

Regarding this clonotype: This may be a read error, as it is one base from a much larger clone. V gene TRBV28 combines with J gene TRBJ2-5; a weak D match, TRBD1 (5 bases). The ends were cut back, 8 bases at V and 11 bases at J, with 15 bases in the middle. The CDR3 sequence is 11 residues long. Germline assignment: CDR1 MDHEN and CDR2 SYDVKM. CDR3 region: CASVWGDEQYF. CDR3 in DNA: TGTGCCAGCGTATGGGGCGATGAGCAGTACTTC. Drawing the rest from reference TRBV28 and TRBJ2-5, the complete variable domain is DVKVTQSSRYLVKRTGEKVFLECVQDMDHENMFWYRQDPGLGLRLIYFSYDVKMKEKGDIPEGYSVSREKKERFSLILESASTNQTSMYLCASVWGDEQYFGPGTRLLVL.

With respect to this clonotype: The junction shows a germline mismatch at one end, possibly a read error. The V and J genes are TRBV27 and TRBJ2-1; either TRBD1 or TRBD2 may supply D (5 bases each). The CDR3 has 14 residues. Germline CDR1 and CDR2: MNHEY and SMNVEV (reference sequence). The CDR3 DNA reads TGTGTCAGCACCAAACCCGGGGCCACCAATGAGCAGTTCTTC. Translated: CVSTKPGATNEQFF.

This chain connects TRBV5-1 to TRBJ2-5; a weak D match, TRBD1 (5 bases). The V gene's germline CDR1 is SGHRS and CDR2 YFSETQ. CDR3 length: 15 amino acids. The V end was cut by 3 bases, the J end by 5 bases, with 17 bases between. The DNA for the CDR3 is TGCGCCAGCAGCTCCTCTCAAACAGGTCGCGAGACCCAGTACTTC. Encoded protein: CASSSSQTGRETQYF.

The chain combines TRBV6-5 with TRBJ2-1; weak D call: TRBD2 (5 bases). The V gene lost 4 bases and the J gene lost 5 bases, with 21 bases spanning the gap. From germline, CDR1 is MNHEY and CDR2 SVGAGI. The CDR3 runs 17 residues. The CDR3 here is CASSSSLRVSSHNEQFF. CDR3 bases: TGTGCCAGCAGTTCGAGCTTGAGGGTATCCTCACACAATGAGCAGTTCTTC.